The clone carrying this T cell receptor (beta chain) was counted between two and nine times. The antigen remains unidentified. This specimen comes from a study of T cell repertoires in cytomegalovirus infection. General study findings and limits: Carriers of CMV plus the relevant HLA were identified by cumulative public TCR beta family frequency.

MiXCR was run by TCRdb on the reads, yielding one entry per CDR3 protein. The table has approximately 110,000 distinct CDR3 sequences, roughly 9.1% seen once. From germline, CDR1 is MGHDK and CDR2 SYGVNS. The V end was cut by 4 bases, the J end by 16 bases, with 26 bases between. CDR3 size: 15 residues. This clonotype was sampled from a human donor in good health (CMV status not recorded). Some clones in this sample may be carry-over from other donors' samples. Sequencing was carried out using PBMCs, sequenced either directly or after in vitro stimulation (not recorded which). This sequence joins TRBV25-1 and TRBJ2-1; D call uncertain. The CDR3 sequence: CASSGLTGAAQEVFF. CDR3 DNA: TGTGCCAGCAGTGGGCTAACGGGCGCCGCTCAAGAAGTTTTCTTC.